The sample holds one count of the clone carrying this T cell receptor (beta chain). These data come from a study of blood T cell repertoires in COVID-19. Whole-study context: Collection of acute and convalescent COVID-19 samples took place in the United States, Italy and Spain. PBMCs, B-cell-depleted T cells, or T cells were the source of the cDNA or gDNA that made up the material.

There are 15 residues in the CDR3. J gave up 8 bases and V 4 bases, and 4 bases lay outside the gene matches. CDR1 is SGHTA, CDR2 FQGNSA, per germline. Study processing details: Estimated nucleated cell counts came from reference gene primer amplification. TCRdb's copy holds only in-frame clones and misses some; the assay was immunoSEQ multiplex PCR. V, J and clone size reflect that table, while D and trimming were determined from the DNA. The sample includes about 41,000 clones, around 85% of them seen just once. Sequencing input: peripheral blood. The rearrangement links TRBV7-2 to TRBJ1-6; 11 nucleotides align to TRBD1. This TCR derives from a man between 35 and 55 years old with active or convalescent COVID-19. The CDR3 region is CASSSGTGGYSPLHF. DNA of the CDR3: TGTGCCAGCAGCTCCGGGACAGGGGGGTATTCACCCCTCCACTTT.